This paragraph covers one T cell receptor beta chain sequence. Method: immunoSEQ multiplex PCR; TCRdb's copy keeps in-frame clones and lacks some. This table has about 60,000 clones, more than 85% appearing once. The data were taken from a study of T cell changes during pregnancy in multiple sclerosis. V shed 2 bases and J shed 6 bases, with 17 bases lying between them. Germline V CDR1 and CDR2: MNHNS, SASEGT. The CDR3 is 15 amino acids. The sample consisted of peripheral blood, taken in the first trimester of pregnancy. The sequence was collected from a female donor with multiple sclerosis, enrolled in a pregnancy study. V usage is TRBV6-1 and J usage is TRBJ2-7, with D perhaps matching TRBD2 (5 bases). CDR3 protein: CASSEQPAATREQYF. CDR3 DNA sequence: TGTGCCAGCAGTGAACAACCAGCGGCCACTCGCGAGCAGTACTTC.